This T cell receptor (beta chain) was found in a study of CD8 T cells in Susac syndrome. For the study at large: Intravenous immunoglobulin alone or corticosteroids were being given to patients with Susac syndrome at blood draw, unless they were therapy-naive.

The RNA, about 0.45 to 1 ug, was put through reverse transcription using random hexamers. Amplification of TCR beta CDR3 by immunoSEQ multiplex PCR spanned 54 Vbeta and 13 Jbeta. One entry per CDR3 protein, called by TCRdb with MiXCR from the immunoSEQ multiplex PCR reads. The repertoire holds 150,000 or so distinct CDR3 sequences, with about 96% as singletons. CDR1 and CDR2 (germline): GTSNPN, SVGIG (reference sequence). CDR3 length: 14 residues. V was pared by 6 bases and J by 0 bases, with 4 bases of the junction left unmatched. Sequencing of TCR beta was carried out in blood CD8+ and CD4+ T cells. Definite or probable Susac syndrome was diagnosed using recently defined diagnostic criteria.

The receptor's source is a human donor with Susac syndrome. Sequencing was carried out using CD4+ T cells from PBMCs. The chain links TRBV30 to TRBJ2-1; 8 positions agree with TRBD2. The CDR3: CACPGTSSYNEQFF. In DNA, the CDR3 is TGTGCCTGCCCTGGGACTAGCTCCTACAATGAGCAGTTCTTC.